This T cell receptor (beta chain) was recovered during a study of T cell changes during pregnancy in multiple sclerosis. Trimming at V came to 8 bases and at J to 5 bases, leaving 6 bases not matched to a gene. The germline V gene has CDR1 LNHDA and CDR2 SQIVND (reference sequence). This CDR3 has 13 residues. Method: immunoSEQ multiplex PCR; TCRdb's copy keeps in-frame clones and lacks some. The table includes 18,000 or so clones, 88% detected once. The sequenced sample was CD4+ T cells from peripheral blood mononuclear cells, obtained in the first trimester of pregnancy. This chain uses TRBV19 with TRBJ1-1, with TRBD1 identical over 9 bases. The sequence was obtained from a female donor in good health, enrolled as a control in a pregnancy study. CDR3 residues: CASRTGGGTEAFF. The CDR3 DNA reads TGTGCCAGTCGAACAGGGGGCGGGACTGAAGCTTTCTTT.